This T cell receptor (beta chain) emerged from a study of T cell repertoires in cytomegalovirus infection. Across the study: The public TCR beta signatures pointed to both CMV infection and matching HLA type.

Remarks on this clonotype: Its antigen is still unknown.

The CDR3 has 16 amino acids. Germline-derived CDR1 and CDR2 are SEHNR and FQNEAQ (reference sequence). The V end lost 5 bases, the J end lost 2 bases, and 16 bases lay between the germline ends. TCRdb reanalysed the reads using MiXCR and keeps one entry per CDR3 protein. The table shows under 150,000 distinct CDR3 sequences, with about 24% occurring only once. Study-wide results and limits: CMV-specific TCR beta clonotypes restricted by HLA-C dominated the ex vivo response. The cumulative frequency of public TCR beta families identified carriers of CMV plus the relevant HLA.

This clonotype was obtained from a human donor in good health (CMV status not recorded). Some clones in this sample may be carry-over from other donors' samples. The J gene is TRBJ2-1, the V gene TRBV7-9; D is perhaps TRBD1 or TRBD2 (5 bases each). The sequenced material came from PBMCs, sequenced either directly or after in vitro stimulation (not recorded which). CDR3 loop: CASSPRWGSPYNEQFF. Written as DNA, the CDR3 is TGTGCCAGCAGCCCACGTTGGGGGAGTCCCTACAATGAGCAGTTCTTC.